The 23 T cell receptor beta chains below were found in one sample sequenced in a study of shared clonotypes between healthy human individuals. Sequencing used immunoSEQ multiplex PCR; TCRdb keeps in-frame clones, though not all of them. The sample includes approximately 640,000 clones, 90% seen only once; the top ten take about 33%. Sequencing input: memory CD8+ T cells from PBMCs. Stated subset: CD45RO+ cells pooled with CCR7-negative TemRA cells. Receptors originate from a young man in good health. Some clones in this sample may be carry-over from other donors' samples.

This chain joins TRBV11-1 and TRBJ2-5, with D tentatively TRBD2 (5 bases). The germline V gene encodes CDR1 SGHAT and CDR2 FQDESV (reference sequence). The CDR3 consists of 16 residues. V was cut by 6 bases and J by 4 bases, with 21 bases left in between. In DNA form, the CDR3 reads TGTGCCAGCAGGTCCCGGGATGAACCGATAGGAGAGACCCAGTACTTC. This encodes CASRSRDEPIGETQYF.

There are a few counts of this clone. This chain uses TRBV2 with TRBJ1-1; no clear D. The CDR3 has 13 amino acids. CDR1 SNHLY and CDR2 FYNNEI come from the germline V gene. V lost 3 bases to trimming and J lost 1 base, with 6 bases between them. This chain's CDR3 is CASSDRKNTEAFF. The CDR3 coding sequence is TGTGCCAGCAGTGACAGGAAGAACACTGAAGCTTTCTTT. Filled out from reference TRBV2 and TRBJ1-1, the complete variable domain reads EPEVTQTPSHQVTQMGQEVILRCVPISNHLYFYWYRQILGQKVEFLVSFYNNEISEKSEIFDDQFSVERPDGSNFTLKIRSTKLEDSAMYFCASSDRKNTEAFFGQGTRLTVV.

This clone was seen only a few times. The chain has TRBV4-2 and TRBJ2-3, with D perhaps matching TRBD2 (6 bases). CDR1 and CDR2 from the germline V gene are LGHNA and YNFKEQ. V gave up 4 bases and J gave up 4 bases, with 15 bases separating them. This CDR3 is 15 amino acids long. The CDR3, as DNA: TGTGCCAGCAGCCCCCGGGACTTATCTCCAGATACGCAGTATTTT. It codes for CASSPRDLSPDTQYF.

This sequence joins TRBV4-1 and TRBJ1-5; D is ambiguous. Germline values: CDR1 MGHRA, CDR2 YSYEKL. Trimming stripped 0 bases from V and 7 bases from J, with 10 bases between. The CDR3 length is 14 residues. The chain's CDR3 is CASSQDLRVQPQHF. For the CDR3, the DNA is TGCGCCAGCAGCCAAGACCTTCGTGTGCAGCCCCAGCATTTT.

CDR3 region: CASSLKLKGTPTDTQYF. The CDR3 DNA is TGTGCCAGCAGCTTAAAATTGAAGGGAACCCCCACAGATACGCAGTATTTT. The V and J genes are TRBV7-6 and TRBJ2-3; D is unresolved. The germline V and J ends were trimmed by 2 bases and 2 bases, with 17 bases remaining between them. The germline gives CDR1 SGHVS, CDR2 FNYEAQ. The CDR3 consists of 17 residues.

The chain carries TRBV28 and TRBJ1-2; D remains ambiguous. Trimming left V 2 bases short and J 1 base short, with 5 bases between. The length of the CDR3 is 13 residues. Germline CDR1 is MDHEN and CDR2 is SYDVKM. The CDR3, as DNA: TGTGCCAGCAGTTTAGTCCGTAACTATGGCTACACCTTC. Amino acid sequence: CASSLVRNYGYTF.

The J gene is TRBJ2-5, the V gene TRBV19, with TRBD2 matching 13 bases. Germline CDR1 and CDR2: LNHDA and SQIVND (reference sequence). The junction had 6 bases not matched to a gene; V was cut back by 3 bases and J by 5 bases. This CDR3 comprises 16 residues. CDR3 protein: CASSINQGLAGETQYF. CDR3 bases: TGTGCCAGTAGTATTAATCAGGGACTAGCGGGGGAGACCCAGTACTTC.

The chain combines TRBV7-6 with TRBJ1-4, with unresolved D. The CDR3 is 12 residues long. Trimming took off 5 bases at V and 11 bases at J, with 12 bases between the two ends. Per germline, CDR1 SGHVS and CDR2 FNYEAQ. In DNA form, the CDR3 reads TGTGCCAGCAGCCCCGACACGGCCAAACTGTTTTTT. Residues: CASSPDTAKLFF.

The chain is built from TRBV19 and TRBJ1-1, with D perhaps matching TRBD1 (5 bases). Trimming removed 4 bases at V and 0 bases at J, with 12 bases between. The CDR3 runs 15 residues. Germline CDR1 is LNHDA and CDR2 is SQIVND (reference sequence). The CDR3 region has the DNA TGTGCCAGTAGTACCACCCGGGGGATGAACACTGAAGCTTTCTTT. Amino acids: CASSTTRGMNTEAFF.

The chain carries TRBV27 and TRBJ1-1; D not resolved. The germline V gene has CDR1 MNHEY and CDR2 SMNVEV (reference sequence). Trimming removed 5 bases from V and 5 bases from J, with 15 bases in between. CDR3 size: 14 residues. CDR3 in DNA: TGTGCCAGCAGTCCTGCCCGGGCTGGGACTGAAGCTTTCTTT. Translating it yields CASSPARAGTEAFF.

V gene TRBV7-8 combines with J gene TRBJ2-5; D is possibly TRBD2 (5 bases). The CDR3 has 15 amino acids. The germline gives CDR1 SGHVS, CDR2 FQNEAQ. Trimming cost V 4 bases and J 5 bases, with 17 bases left between them. CDR3 nucleotide sequence: TGTGCCAGCAGCTACGGACTGTTCAAGAGTGAGACCCAGTACTTC. Its protein product is CASSYGLFKSETQYF.

The chain uses TRBV2 and TRBJ2-5; D not resolved. Trimming stripped 5 bases from V and 5 bases from J, with 18 bases between. The CDR3 is 15 amino acids. The V gene's germline CDR1 is SNHLY and CDR2 FYNNEI. The CDR3 reads CASSSPWAERETQYF. The CDR3 DNA follows: TGTGCCAGCAGTAGCCCCTGGGCTGAGAGGGAGACCCAGTACTTC.

The chain recombines TRBV10-3 with TRBJ1-3; 8 bases match TRBD1. Germline-derived CDR1 and CDR2 are ENHRY and SYGVKD. V shed 2 bases, J shed 2 bases, and the junction held 8 bases outside the gene matches. The CDR3 is made up of 17 amino acids. The CDR3 is CAISEPGQGIPGNTIYF. The CDR3 DNA is TGTGCCATCAGTGAGCCCGGACAGGGTATACCTGGAAACACCATATATTTT.

As regards this clone: Likely a read error: the CDR3 ends without its conserved phenylalanine or tryptophan. Because the CDR3's place on the DNA is in doubt, the DNA is left out and the CDR3 is given as listed by TCRdb. This chain joins TRBV5-1 and TRBJ2-7. The CDR3 length equals 10 residues, ends included. Germline CDR1 reads SGHRS; CDR2 reads YFSETQ. The CDR3 protein is CASRGLDPCS.

This clone was seen only once. This sequence joins TRBV5-6 and TRBJ1-1; weak D call: TRBD1 (5 bases). CDR3 length: 16 residues. Between the trimmed V and J ends, which lost 4 bases and 1 base, there was a span of 17 bases. Germline loops: CDR1 SGHDT, CDR2 YYEEEE. CDR3 region: CASSPPGEGRNTEAFF. The CDR3, as DNA: TGTGCCAGCAGCCCCCCGGGGGAGGGGAGGAACACTGAAGCTTTCTTT.

The J gene is TRBJ1-1, the V gene TRBV19, with D unclear. The CDR3 extends over 14 amino acids. Germline CDR1 is LNHDA and CDR2 is SQIVND (reference sequence). V was clipped by 5 bases and J by 6 bases, with 16 bases between them. The CDR3 reads CASSFRLPEAEAFF. In nucleotides, the CDR3 is TGTGCCAGTAGTTTCCGACTTCCCGAAGCTGAAGCTTTCTTT.

In its sample, this clone was seen once. Other DNA sequences in the same sample also yield this CDR3. This chain connects TRBV20-1 to TRBJ2-7, with D unclear. The CDR3 loop spans 11 amino acids. CDR1 and CDR2 (germline): DFQATT, SNEGSKA (reference sequence). Trimming took 3 bases from V and 3 from J, leaving 6 bases between them. CDR3 coding DNA: TGCAGTGCTAGTTTCGGCTACGAGCAGTACTTC. Translating it yields CSASFGYEQYF.

The chain uses TRBV7-2 and TRBJ2-2, with 7 bases identical to TRBD2. Germline CDR1 is SGHTA and CDR2 is FQGNSA. The CDR3 has 19 residues. With 5 bases clipped from V and 0 bases from J, the junction kept 15 bases outside the gene matches. CDR3: CASSPDGGLDVTNTGELFF. Here the CDR3 DNA reads TGTGCCAGCAGCCCCGACGGTGGACTAGACGTAACGAACACCGGGGAGCTGTTTTTT.

V is TRBV5-1 and J is TRBJ2-7; no clear D. This CDR3 is 14 amino acids long. Trimming shortened V by 0 bases and J by 3 bases, and 10 bases separated the two germline ends. In germline, CDR1 is SGHRS, CDR2 YFSETQ. CDR3 residues: CASSLGSPNYEQYF. The CDR3 region has the DNA TGCGCCAGCAGCTTGGGCAGCCCAAACTACGAGCAGTACTTC.

The chain combines TRBV30 with TRBJ1-5, with TRBD1 matching 8 bases. V gave up 7 bases and J gave up 4 bases; unmatched junction bases: 3. The germline V gene encodes CDR1 GTSNPN and CDR2 SVGIG (reference sequence). The CDR3 is 12 amino acids. The CDR3: CALQGENQPQHF. Here the CDR3 DNA reads TGTGCCTTACAGGGGGAGAATCAGCCCCAGCATTTT.

The genes are TRBV11-2 and TRBJ2-7; D is uncertain. CDR3 length equals 12 residues. Between the trimmed V and J ends, which lost 5 bases and 5 bases, there was a span of 10 bases. Germline CDR1 is SGHAT and CDR2 is FQNNGV. CDR3 sequence: CASSTRLDEQYF. CDR3 sequence (DNA): TGTGCCAGCAGCACCCGCCTAGACGAGCAGTACTTC.

The chain couples TRBV5-1 to TRBJ1-2; no firm D call. CDR1 is SGHRS and CDR2 is YFSETQ in the germline V gene. The CDR3 consists of 15 residues. Trimming pared 0 bases from V and 5 bases from J, leaving 14 bases between. CDR3 sequence reads: CASSLVPEAVYGYTF. Here the CDR3 DNA reads TGCGCCAGCAGCTTGGTGCCCGAAGCGGTTTATGGCTACACCTTC.

The chain combines TRBV4-3 with TRBJ2-1; D is unclear. This CDR3 region has 13 residues. Per the germline V gene, CDR1 is LGHNA and CDR2 is YSLEER. V was pared by 0 bases and J by 8 bases, with 8 bases between. DNA of the CDR3: TGCGCCAGCAGCCAAGATTCGAGTTATGAGCAGTTCTTC. As protein: CASSQDSSYEQFF.